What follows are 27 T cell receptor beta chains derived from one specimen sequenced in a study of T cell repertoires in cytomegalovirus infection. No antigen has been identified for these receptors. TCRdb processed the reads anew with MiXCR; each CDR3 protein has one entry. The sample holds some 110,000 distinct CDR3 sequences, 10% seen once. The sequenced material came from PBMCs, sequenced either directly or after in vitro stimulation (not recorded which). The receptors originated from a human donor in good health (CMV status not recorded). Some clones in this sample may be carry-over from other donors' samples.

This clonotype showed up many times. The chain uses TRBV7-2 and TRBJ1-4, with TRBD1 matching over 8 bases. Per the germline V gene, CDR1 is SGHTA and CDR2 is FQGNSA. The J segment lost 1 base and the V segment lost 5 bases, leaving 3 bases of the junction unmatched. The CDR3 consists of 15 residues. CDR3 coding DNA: TGTGCCAGCAGCGTAGACAGGGGAACTAATGAAAAACTGTTTTTT. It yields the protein CASSVDRGTNEKLFF.

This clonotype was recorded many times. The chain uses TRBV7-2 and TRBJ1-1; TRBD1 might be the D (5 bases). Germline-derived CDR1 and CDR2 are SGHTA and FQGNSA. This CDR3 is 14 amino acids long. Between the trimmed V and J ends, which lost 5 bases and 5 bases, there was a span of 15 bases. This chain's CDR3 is CASSPREGITEAFF. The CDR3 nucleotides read TGTGCCAGCAGCCCCCGGGAGGGGATAACTGAAGCTTTCTTT.

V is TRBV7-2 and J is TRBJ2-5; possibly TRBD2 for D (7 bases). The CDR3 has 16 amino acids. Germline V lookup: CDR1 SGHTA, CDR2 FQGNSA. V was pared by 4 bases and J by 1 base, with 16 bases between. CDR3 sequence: CASSSMGGRSQETQYF. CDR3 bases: TGTGCCAGCAGCTCGATGGGGGGGCGTAGCCAAGAGACCCAGTACTTC.

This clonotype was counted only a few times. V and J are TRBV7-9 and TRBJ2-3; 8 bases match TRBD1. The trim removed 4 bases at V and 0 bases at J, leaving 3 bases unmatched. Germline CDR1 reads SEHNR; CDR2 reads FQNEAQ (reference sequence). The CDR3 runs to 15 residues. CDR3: CASSSDRASTDTQYF. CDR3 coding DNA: TGTGCCAGCAGCTCGGACAGGGCTAGCACAGATACGCAGTATTTT.

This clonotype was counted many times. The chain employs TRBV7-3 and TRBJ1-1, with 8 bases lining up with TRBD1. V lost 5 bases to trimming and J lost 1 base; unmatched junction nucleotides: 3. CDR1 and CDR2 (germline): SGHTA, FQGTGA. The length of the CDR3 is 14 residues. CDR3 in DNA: TGTGCCAGCAGCGAACAGGGGGAGAACACTGAAGCTTTCTTT. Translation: CASSEQGENTEAFF.

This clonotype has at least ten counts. The CDR3 DNA reads TGTGCCAGCAGGGTCCAAGAGACCCAGTACTTC. Translation gives CASRVQETQYF. V gene TRBV7-2 combines with J gene TRBJ2-5, with unresolved D. CDR3 length: 11 amino acids. Germline loops: CDR1 SGHTA, CDR2 FQGNSA. Trimming pared 6 bases from V and 1 base from J, leaving 3 bases between.

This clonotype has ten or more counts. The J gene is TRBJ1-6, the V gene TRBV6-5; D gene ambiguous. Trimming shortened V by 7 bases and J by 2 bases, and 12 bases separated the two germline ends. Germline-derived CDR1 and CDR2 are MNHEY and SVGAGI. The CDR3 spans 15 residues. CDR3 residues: CASTSSGPYNSPLHF. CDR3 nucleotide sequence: TGTGCCAGCACAAGCTCAGGCCCCTATAATTCACCCCTCCACTTT.

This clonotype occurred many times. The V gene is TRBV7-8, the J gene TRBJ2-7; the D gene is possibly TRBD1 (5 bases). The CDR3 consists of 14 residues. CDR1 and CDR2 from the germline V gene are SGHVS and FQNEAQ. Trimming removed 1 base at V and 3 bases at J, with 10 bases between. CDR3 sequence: CASSLGQGNYEQYF. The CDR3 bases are TGTGCCAGCAGCTTAGGGCAGGGAAACTACGAGCAGTACTTC.

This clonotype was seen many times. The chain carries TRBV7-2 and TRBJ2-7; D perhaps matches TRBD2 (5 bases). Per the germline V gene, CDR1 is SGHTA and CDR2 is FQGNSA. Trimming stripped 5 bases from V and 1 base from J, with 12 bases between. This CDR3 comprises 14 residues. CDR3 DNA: TGTGCCAGCAGCAGATGGACTGGATCCTACGAGCAGTACTTC. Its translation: CASSRWTGSYEQYF.

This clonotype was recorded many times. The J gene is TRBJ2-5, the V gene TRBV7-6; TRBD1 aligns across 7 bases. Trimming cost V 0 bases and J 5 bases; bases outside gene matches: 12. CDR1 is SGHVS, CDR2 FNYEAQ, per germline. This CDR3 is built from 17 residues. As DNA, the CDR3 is TGTGCCAGCAGCTTAGCGCATGACAGGGAGAGCCAGGAGACCCAGTACTTC. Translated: CASSLAHDRESQETQYF. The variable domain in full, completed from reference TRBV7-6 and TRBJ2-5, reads GAGVSQSPRYKVTKRGQDVALRCDPISGHVSLYWYRQALGQGPEFLTYFNYEAQQDKSGLPNDRFSAERPEGSISTLTIQRTEQRDSAMYRCASSLAHDRESQETQYFGPGTRLLVL.

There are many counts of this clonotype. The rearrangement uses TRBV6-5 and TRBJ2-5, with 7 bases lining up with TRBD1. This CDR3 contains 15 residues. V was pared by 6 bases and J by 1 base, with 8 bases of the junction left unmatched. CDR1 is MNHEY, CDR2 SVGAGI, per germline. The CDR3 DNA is TGTGCCAGCAGAGGGGGCCCACACCCCCAAGAGACCCAGTACTTC. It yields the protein CASRGGPHPQETQYF.

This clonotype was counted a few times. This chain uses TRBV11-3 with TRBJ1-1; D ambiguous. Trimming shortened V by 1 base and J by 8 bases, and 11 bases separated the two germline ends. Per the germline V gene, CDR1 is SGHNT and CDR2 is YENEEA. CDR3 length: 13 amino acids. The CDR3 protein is CASSLVPGLEAFF. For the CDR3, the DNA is TGTGCCAGCAGCTTAGTCCCGGGATTAGAAGCTTTCTTT.

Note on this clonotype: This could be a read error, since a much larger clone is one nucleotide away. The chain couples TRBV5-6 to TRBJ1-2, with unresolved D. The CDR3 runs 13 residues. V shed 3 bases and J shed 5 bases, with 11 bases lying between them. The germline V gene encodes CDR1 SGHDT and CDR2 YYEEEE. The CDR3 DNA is TGTGCCAGCAGCTCCTCGGTGGGGTATGGCTACACCTTC. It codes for CASSSSVGYGYTF.

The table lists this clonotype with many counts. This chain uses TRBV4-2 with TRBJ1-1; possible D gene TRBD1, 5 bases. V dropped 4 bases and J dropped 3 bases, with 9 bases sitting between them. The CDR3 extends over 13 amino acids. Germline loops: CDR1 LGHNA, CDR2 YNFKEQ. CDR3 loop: CASSLRGDTEAFF. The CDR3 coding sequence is TGTGCCAGCAGCCTTCGAGGGGACACTGAAGCTTTCTTT.

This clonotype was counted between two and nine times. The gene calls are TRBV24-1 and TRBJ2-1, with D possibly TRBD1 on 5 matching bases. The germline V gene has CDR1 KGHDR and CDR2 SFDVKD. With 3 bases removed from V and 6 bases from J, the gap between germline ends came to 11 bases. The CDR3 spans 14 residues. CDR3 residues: CATSDPTVPNEQFF. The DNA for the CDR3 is TGTGCCACCAGTGATCCGACAGTTCCCAATGAGCAGTTCTTC.

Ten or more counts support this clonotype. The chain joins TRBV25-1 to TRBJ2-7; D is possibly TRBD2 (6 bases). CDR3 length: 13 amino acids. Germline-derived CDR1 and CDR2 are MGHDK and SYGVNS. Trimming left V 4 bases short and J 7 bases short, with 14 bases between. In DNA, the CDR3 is TGTGCCAGCAGTGGGGTCGGGGGATGGGAGCAGTACTTC. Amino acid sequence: CASSGVGGWEQYF.

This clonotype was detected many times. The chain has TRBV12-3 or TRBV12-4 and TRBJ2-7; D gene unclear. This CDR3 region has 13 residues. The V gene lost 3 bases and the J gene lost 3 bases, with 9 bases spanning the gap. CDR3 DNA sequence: TGTGCCAGCAGTTTGGTACAGAACTACGAGCAGTACGTC. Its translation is CASSLVQNYEQYV.

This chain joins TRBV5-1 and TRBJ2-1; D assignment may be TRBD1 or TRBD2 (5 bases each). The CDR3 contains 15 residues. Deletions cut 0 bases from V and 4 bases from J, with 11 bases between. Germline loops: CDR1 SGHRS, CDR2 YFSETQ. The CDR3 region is CASSLAQGGYNEQFF. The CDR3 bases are TGCGCCAGCAGCTTGGCCCAGGGCGGGTACAATGAGCAGTTCTTC.

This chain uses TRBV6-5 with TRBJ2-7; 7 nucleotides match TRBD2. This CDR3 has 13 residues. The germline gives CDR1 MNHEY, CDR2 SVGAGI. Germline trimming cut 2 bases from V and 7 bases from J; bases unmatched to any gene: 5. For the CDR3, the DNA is TGTGCCAGCAGTTACGGGCGGGAGTCGGAGCAGTACGTC. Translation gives CASSYGRESEQYV.

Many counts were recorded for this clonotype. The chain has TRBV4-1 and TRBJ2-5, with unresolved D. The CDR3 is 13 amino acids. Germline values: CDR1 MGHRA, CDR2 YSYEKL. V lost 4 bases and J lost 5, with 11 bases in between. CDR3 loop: CASSRNLGETQYF. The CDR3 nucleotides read TGCGCCAGCAGCCGTAACCTGGGGGAGACCCAGTACTTC.

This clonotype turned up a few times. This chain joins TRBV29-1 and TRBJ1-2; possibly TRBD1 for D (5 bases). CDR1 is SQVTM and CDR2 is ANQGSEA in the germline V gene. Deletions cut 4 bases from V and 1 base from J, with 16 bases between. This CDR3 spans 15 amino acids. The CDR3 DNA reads TGCAGCGTTGGATTCGGTACGGGGGGTAACTATGGCTACACCTTC. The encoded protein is CSVGFGTGGNYGYTF.

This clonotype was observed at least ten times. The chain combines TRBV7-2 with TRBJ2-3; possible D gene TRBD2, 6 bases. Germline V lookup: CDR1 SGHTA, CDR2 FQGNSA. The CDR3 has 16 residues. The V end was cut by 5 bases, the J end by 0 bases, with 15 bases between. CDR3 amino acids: CASSVSSDPSTDTQYF. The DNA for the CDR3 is TGTGCCAGCAGCGTGTCTAGCGACCCTAGCACAGATACGCAGTATTTT.

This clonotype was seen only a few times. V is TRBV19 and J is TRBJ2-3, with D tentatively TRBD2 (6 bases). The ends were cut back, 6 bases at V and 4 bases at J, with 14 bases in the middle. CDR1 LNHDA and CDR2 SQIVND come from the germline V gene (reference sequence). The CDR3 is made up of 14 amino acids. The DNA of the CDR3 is TGTGCCAGTAGCCTGGGGCGGGGCGCAGATACGCAGTATTTT. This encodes CASSLGRGADTQYF.

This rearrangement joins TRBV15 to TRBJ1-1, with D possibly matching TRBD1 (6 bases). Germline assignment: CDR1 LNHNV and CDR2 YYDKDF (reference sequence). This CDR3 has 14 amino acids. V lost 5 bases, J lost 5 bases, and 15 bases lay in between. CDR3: CATSSRGPGTEAFF. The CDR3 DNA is TGTGCCACCAGCTCGCGGGGGCCGGGTACTGAAGCTTTCTTT. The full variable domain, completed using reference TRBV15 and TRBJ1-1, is DAMVIQNPRYQVTQFGKPVTLSCSQTLNHNVMYWYQQKSSQAPKLLFHYYDKDFNNEADTPDNFQSRRPNTSFCFLDIRSPGLGDTAMYLCATSSRGPGTEAFFGQGTRLTVV.

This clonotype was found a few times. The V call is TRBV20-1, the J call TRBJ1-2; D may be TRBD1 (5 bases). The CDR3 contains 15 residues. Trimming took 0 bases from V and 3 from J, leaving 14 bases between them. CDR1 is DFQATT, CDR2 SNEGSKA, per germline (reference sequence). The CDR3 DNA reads TGCAGTGCTAGAGATCAGGGAAGGTTACACTATGGCTACACCTTC. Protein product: CSARDQGRLHYGYTF.

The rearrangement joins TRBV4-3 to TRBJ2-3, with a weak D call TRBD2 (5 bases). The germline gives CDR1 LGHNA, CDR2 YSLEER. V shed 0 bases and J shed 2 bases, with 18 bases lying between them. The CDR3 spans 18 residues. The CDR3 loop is CASSQEPAGGPNTDTQYF. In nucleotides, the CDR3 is TGCGCCAGCAGCCAAGAGCCGGCGGGCGGACCCAACACAGATACGCAGTATTTT.

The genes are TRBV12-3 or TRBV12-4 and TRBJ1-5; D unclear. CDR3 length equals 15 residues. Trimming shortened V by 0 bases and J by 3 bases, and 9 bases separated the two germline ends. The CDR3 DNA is TGTGCCAGCAGTTTAGCGCCGGCCCACAATCAGCCCCAGCATTTT. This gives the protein CASSLAPAHNQPQHF.